One sample yielded the 29 T cell receptor beta chains listed below, sequenced in a study of cytomegalovirus exposure and HLA in healthy donors. Clones were sequenced by immunoSEQ multiplex PCR, and TCRdb holds only the in-frame ones, with some missing. This sample has some 100,000 clones, with roughly 88% found just once. Sequences were obtained from PBMCs. Receptors originate from a young man in good health and CMV-seronegative.

The V call is TRBV27, the J call TRBJ2-7; 7 bases are shared with TRBD1. Germline CDR1 and CDR2: MNHEY and SMNVEV (reference sequence). The CDR3 extends over 12 amino acids. V trimming: 5 bases; J trimming: 7 bases; junction bases outside the gene matches: 5. The CDR3 DNA reads TGTGCCAGCAGTGCCACAGGGGTTGAGCAGTACTTC. Translating it yields CASSATGVEQYF.

V gene TRBV7-9 combines with J gene TRBJ2-2, with TRBD2 matching 8 bases. The V segment lost 8 bases and the J segment 6 bases; nucleotides outside the gene matches: 5. This CDR3 comprises 13 residues. Looked up from germline, CDR1 is SEHNR and CDR2 is FQNEAQ (reference sequence). The CDR3: CASLAGGAGELFF. The DNA of the CDR3 is TGTGCCAGCTTGGCGGGGGGCGCCGGGGAGCTGTTTTTT.

J is TRBJ1-1 and V is TRBV5-1, with D tentatively TRBD1 (5 bases). The length of the CDR3 is 15 residues. V gave up 0 bases and J gave up 3 bases, with 12 bases separating them. Germline assignment: CDR1 SGHRS and CDR2 YFSETQ. CDR3 bases: TGCGCCAGCAGCTTGGGGCAGGGAGGCGACACTGAAGCTTTCTTT. It is translated as CASSLGQGGDTEAFF.

The CDR3 is CASSPSGTDYYEQYF. CDR3 nucleotide sequence: TGTGCCAGCAGCCCATCCGGGACAGATTATTACGAGCAGTACTTC. The rearrangement joins TRBV7-2 to TRBJ2-7; TRBD1 agrees at 7 bases. The CDR3 has 15 amino acids. CDR1 is SGHTA, CDR2 FQGNSA, per germline. Trimming cost V 5 bases and J 4 bases; bases outside gene matches: 11.

This rearrangement joins TRBV18 to TRBJ1-1; the match to TRBD1 covers 10 bases. CDR3 length: 15 amino acids. Germline V CDR1 and CDR2: KGHSH, LQKENI. Germline trimming cut 3 bases from V and 6 bases from J; bases unmatched to any gene: 7. The CDR3: CASSPKTGGGSEAFF. The CDR3 nucleotides read TGTGCCAGCTCACCCAAGACAGGGGGCGGCTCTGAAGCTTTCTTT. The whole variable domain, remainder taken from reference TRBV18 and TRBJ1-1, is NAGVMQNPRHLVRRRGQEARLRCSPMKGHSHVYWYRQLPEEGLKFMVYLQKENIIDESGMPKERFSAEFPKEGPSILRIQQVVRGDSAAYFCASSPKTGGGSEAFFGQGTRLTVV.

CDR3 in DNA: TGTGCCAGTACCGCTCGGACAGCTGAAGCTTTCTTT. It is translated as CASTARTAEAFF. The chain combines TRBV19 with TRBJ1-1; D may be TRBD1 (6 bases). V was pared by 7 bases and J by 6 bases, with 12 bases between. This CDR3 has 12 amino acids. Germline V gives CDR1 LNHDA, CDR2 SQIVND (reference sequence). Filled out from reference TRBV19 and TRBJ1-1, the complete variable domain reads DGGITQSPKYLFRKEGQNVTLSCEQNLNHDAMYWYRQDPGQGLRLIYYSQIVNDFQKGDIAEGYSVSREKKESFPLTVTSAQKNPTAFYLCASTARTAEAFFGQGTRLTVV.

This sequence joins TRBV6-4 and TRBJ2-1; TRBD2 matches 11 bases. The CDR3 covers 16 residues. Germline trimming cut 2 bases from V and 4 bases from J; bases unmatched to any gene: 4. CDR1 and CDR2 from the germline V gene are MRHNA and SNTAGT. The CDR3 nucleotides are TGTGCCAGCAGTGACGGGACTAGCGGAGATTACAATGAGCAGTTCTTC. Residues: CASSDGTSGDYNEQFF.

The chain has TRBV2 and TRBJ1-6, with 7 positions matching TRBD1. V lost 4 bases, J lost 10 bases, and 7 bases stayed unmatched. The CDR3 sequence is 14 residues long. Germline V CDR1 and CDR2: SNHLY, FYNNEI. CDR3 in DNA: TGTGCCAGCAGTGGAGGACAGGATGGATCACCCCTCCACTTT. Amino acid sequence: CASSGGQDGSPLHF.

This chain joins TRBV9 and TRBJ1-2, with 8 bases that match TRBD1. Germline CDR1 reads SGDLS; CDR2 reads YYNGEE. The J segment lost 4 bases and the V segment lost 5 bases, leaving 7 bases of the junction unmatched. CDR3 length: 14 residues. This CDR3 reads CASSPHRGVYGYTF. The CDR3 DNA follows: TGTGCCAGCAGTCCCCACAGGGGGGTCTATGGCTACACCTTC. Full variable domain (missing parts from reference TRBV9 and TRBJ1-2): DSGVTQTPKHLITATGQRVTLRCSPRSGDLSVYWYQQSLDQGLQFLIQYYNGEERAKGNILERFSAQQFPDLHSELNLSSLELGDSALYFCASSPHRGVYGYTFGSGTRLTVV.

The chain carries TRBV4-2 and TRBJ2-1, with TRBD2 matching 8 bases. J gave up 0 bases and V 1 base, and 8 bases lay outside the gene matches. This CDR3 comprises 18 residues. Germline V lookup: CDR1 LGHNA, CDR2 YNFKEQ. This chain's CDR3 is CASSQAGGAISSYNEQFF. For the CDR3, the DNA is TGTGCCAGCAGCCAAGCGGGGGGGGCAATCAGCTCCTACAATGAGCAGTTCTTC.

This rearrangement joins TRBV4-1 to TRBJ2-6; 8 bases are a match to TRBD2. Per the germline V gene, CDR1 is MGHRA and CDR2 is YSYEKL. The CDR3 extends over 16 amino acids. The V gene end was trimmed by 0 bases and the J gene end by 4 bases; junction bases not matched to a gene: 2. The CDR3 DNA sequence: TGCGCCAGCAGCCAAGATCCGGGAGGGGGGGCCAACGTCCTGACTTTC. It specifies CASSQDPGGGANVLTF.

V is TRBV5-1 and J is TRBJ2-5, with 10 bases fitting TRBD2. Germline CDR1 SGHRS, CDR2 YFSETQ. V trimming: 4 bases; J trimming: 2 bases; junction bases outside the gene matches: 8. The CDR3 is 16 residues long. The CDR3 here is CASSTSIAGGQETQYF. CDR3 coding DNA: TGCGCCAGCAGCACTTCAATAGCGGGGGGACAAGAGACCCAGTACTTC.

The V call is TRBV7-9, the J call TRBJ1-5; D may be TRBD1 (6 bases). V was trimmed by 5 bases and J by 5 bases, leaving 16 bases between them. Germline loops: CDR1 SEHNR, CDR2 FQNEAQ (reference sequence). This CDR3 is built from 15 residues. The CDR3 region is CASSPHGGADQPQHF. The CDR3 coding sequence is TGTGCCAGCAGCCCTCACGGGGGGGCGGATCAGCCCCAGCATTTT.

The V call is TRBV11-2, the J call TRBJ1-1, with D unclear. This CDR3 spans 14 amino acids. Germline V CDR1 and CDR2: SGHAT, FQNNGV. Trimming shortened V by 1 base and J by 2 bases, and 8 bases separated the two germline ends. CDR3 in amino acids: CASSLGERNTEAFF. The CDR3 bases are TGTGCCAGCAGCTTAGGCGAGCGTAACACTGAAGCTTTCTTT.

The chain recombines TRBV19 with TRBJ1-6, with 7 bases fitting TRBD1. Germline CDR1 reads LNHDA; CDR2 reads SQIVND (reference sequence). CDR3 length: 16 residues. The V and J ends lost 6 bases and 5 bases, in that order; junction bases with no gene match: 10. CDR3 region: CASSLPKGQNNSPLHF. Here the CDR3 DNA reads TGTGCCAGTAGCCTCCCAAAGGGACAGAATAATTCACCCCTCCACTTT. Filled out from reference TRBV19 and TRBJ1-6, the complete variable domain reads DGGITQSPKYLFRKEGQNVTLSCEQNLNHDAMYWYRQDPGQGLRLIYYSQIVNDFQKGDIAEGYSVSREKKESFPLTVTSAQKNPTAFYLCASSLPKGQNNSPLHFGNGTRLTVT.

V and J are TRBV12-5 and TRBJ1-5; 10 bases fit TRBD1. Germline CDR1 is LGHNT and CDR2 is FRNRAP. The CDR3 length is 15 residues. V shed 6 bases, J shed 2 bases, and the junction held 4 bases outside the gene matches. CDR3 in amino acids: CASGRGTGGNQPQHF. The CDR3 nucleotides read TGTGCTAGTGGACGTGGGACAGGGGGCAATCAGCCCCAGCATTTT.

CDR3 amino acids: CASSLATKEQYF. In nucleotides, the CDR3 is TGTGCCAGCAGCTTAGCGACTAAGGAGCAGTACTTC. The J gene is TRBJ2-7, the V gene TRBV7-8; weak D call: TRBD2 (5 bases). V dropped 0 bases and J dropped 7 bases, with 7 bases sitting between them. The CDR3 has 12 amino acids. Looked up from germline, CDR1 is SGHVS and CDR2 is FQNEAQ. Filled out from reference TRBV7-8 and TRBJ2-7, the complete variable domain reads GAGVSQSPRYKVAKRGQDVALRCDPISGHVSLFWYQQALGQGPEFLTYFQNEAQLDKSGLPSDRFFAERPEGSVSTLKIQRTQQEDSAVYLCASSLATKEQYFGPGTRLTVT.

The chain is built from TRBV6-1 and TRBJ1-2, with a possible D match to TRBD1 (5 bases). CDR3 size: 15 residues. Germline V lookup: CDR1 MNHNS, CDR2 SASEGT. The V end was cut by 6 bases, the J end by 3 bases, with 17 bases between. Here the CDR3 reads CASSIFPGNDYGYTF. The CDR3 DNA follows: TGTGCCAGCAGCATATTCCCAGGGAATGACTATGGCTACACCTTC.

J is TRBJ2-7 and V is TRBV5-1, with 8 bases fitting TRBD1. From germline, CDR1 is SGHRS and CDR2 YFSETQ. The CDR3 has 16 residues. Germline trimming cut 9 bases from V and 0 bases from J; bases unmatched to any gene: 14. The CDR3 loop is CATQPGQGPSSYEQYF. CDR3 bases: TGCGCCACACAGCCTGGACAGGGCCCAAGCTCCTACGAGCAGTACTTC. Using reference TRBV5-1 and TRBJ2-7 for the parts outside the CDR3, the full variable domain is KAGVTQTPRYLIKTRGQQVTLSCSPISGHRSVSWYQQTPGQGLQFLFEYFSETQRNKGNFPGRFSGRQFSNSRSEMNVSTLELGDSALYLCATQPGQGPSSYEQYFGPGTRLTVT.

This clone was picked up a small number of times. The chain recombines TRBV2 with TRBJ1-2; D might be TRBD1 (5 bases). This CDR3 has 14 amino acids. With 4 bases removed from V and 8 bases from J, the gap between germline ends came to 17 bases. Germline V gene lookup returns CDR1 SNHLY and CDR2 FYNNEI. DNA of the CDR3: TGTGCCAGCAGTGGCCGGACAACGTCGCGGGGCTACACCTTC. It specifies CASSGRTTSRGYTF. Full variable domain (rest looked up from reference TRBV2 and TRBJ1-2): EPEVTQTPSHQVTQMGQEVILRCVPISNHLYFYWYRQILGQKVEFLVSFYNNEISEKSEIFDDQFSVERPDGSNFTLKIRSTKLEDSAMYFCASSGRTTSRGYTFGSGTRLTVV.

The chain employs TRBV4-1 and TRBJ2-3, with 11 bases aligning to TRBD2. The J segment lost 4 bases and the V segment lost 1 base, leaving 1 base of the junction unmatched. CDR1 is MGHRA and CDR2 is YSYEKL in the germline V gene. This CDR3 is built from 15 residues. The CDR3: CASSQGTSGSDTQYF. In DNA form, the CDR3 reads TGCGCCAGCAGCCAAGGGACTAGCGGGTCAGATACGCAGTATTTT.

V usage is TRBV6-6 and J usage is TRBJ2-5, with 9 bases identical to TRBD1. The J segment lost 5 bases and the V segment lost 4 bases, leaving 5 bases of the junction unmatched. The germline V gene has CDR1 MNHNY and CDR2 SVGAGI (reference sequence). CDR3 size: 14 residues. CDR3 sequence reads: CASSSGTGQETQYF. DNA for the CDR3: TGTGCCAGCAGTTCTGGGACAGGGCAGGAGACCCAGTACTTC.

The genes are TRBV15 and TRBJ2-1; tentatively, D is TRBD1 (6 bases). V lost 3 bases and J 4 bases, leaving 7 bases between the germline ends. Germline-derived CDR1 and CDR2 are LNHNV and YYDKDF (reference sequence). This CDR3 spans 13 amino acids. This CDR3 is CATSSQGYNEQFF. The DNA of the CDR3 is TGTGCCACCAGCAGTCAGGGGTACAATGAGCAGTTCTTC.

This clone was counted once. V gene TRBV30 combines with J gene TRBJ2-3, with D possibly TRBD2 on 7 matching bases. The V gene's germline CDR1 is GTSNPN and CDR2 SVGIG (reference sequence). The CDR3 spans 15 residues. Trimming shortened V by 4 bases and J by 9 bases, and 23 bases separated the two germline ends. In nucleotides, the CDR3 is TGTGCCTGGAAAGTGGTGGGGGGGCTCACGGGGACGCAGTATTTT. Its protein is CAWKVVGGLTGTQYF.

This chain joins TRBV27 and TRBJ2-1; tentative D call: TRBD2 (6 bases). The CDR3 consists of 17 residues. Germline lookup yields CDR1 MNHEY and CDR2 SMNVEV (reference sequence). V was shortened by 6 bases and J by 1 base, with 19 bases between the two germline ends. The CDR3 spells CASSPPLTSTSYNEQFF. CDR3 DNA sequence: TGTGCCAGCAGCCCGCCCCTGACTAGTACGTCCTACAATGAGCAGTTCTTC.

The chain carries TRBV15 and TRBJ1-4, with D uncertain. Trimming stripped 3 bases from V and 1 base from J, with 9 bases between. The germline CDR1 and CDR2 sequences are LNHNV and YYDKDF (reference sequence). The CDR3 covers 15 residues. The CDR3 region has the DNA TGTGCCACCAGCAGTCCCGGGAGAACTAATGAAAAACTGTTTTTT. Its protein product is CATSSPGRTNEKLFF.

This clone showed up just a few times. The chain couples TRBV19 to TRBJ2-1, with 12 bases fitting TRBD2. The trim removed 7 bases at V and 5 bases at J, leaving 3 bases unmatched. The CDR3 has 14 amino acids. Per the germline V gene, CDR1 is LNHDA and CDR2 is SQIVND (reference sequence). The CDR3 DNA sequence: TGTGCCAGTAACCTAGCGGGAGGGGACAATGAGCAGTTCTTC. This gives the protein CASNLAGGDNEQFF.

About this clone: Other DNA sequences from this sample encode an identical CDR3 as well. V usage is TRBV27 and J usage is TRBJ2-3, with TRBD2 identical over 8 bases. Germline-derived CDR1 and CDR2 are MNHEY and SMNVEV (reference sequence). The CDR3 consists of 14 residues. With V trimmed by 5 bases and J by 1 base, 2 bases remained unmatched. The CDR3 loop is CASSRRGGTDTQYF. The CDR3 DNA is TGTGCCAGCAGTAGGCGGGGGGGCACAGATACGCAGTATTTT.

This chain joins TRBV30 and TRBJ2-3; possibly TRBD2 for D (7 bases). In germline, CDR1 is GTSNPN, CDR2 SVGIG (reference sequence). The germline V and J ends were trimmed by 0 bases and 1 base, with 14 bases remaining between them. The CDR3 is 16 amino acids. Written as DNA, the CDR3 is TGTGCCTGGAGTGTAGGGGGGGGAGGCCGCACAGATACGCAGTATTTT. As protein: CAWSVGGGGRTDTQYF.